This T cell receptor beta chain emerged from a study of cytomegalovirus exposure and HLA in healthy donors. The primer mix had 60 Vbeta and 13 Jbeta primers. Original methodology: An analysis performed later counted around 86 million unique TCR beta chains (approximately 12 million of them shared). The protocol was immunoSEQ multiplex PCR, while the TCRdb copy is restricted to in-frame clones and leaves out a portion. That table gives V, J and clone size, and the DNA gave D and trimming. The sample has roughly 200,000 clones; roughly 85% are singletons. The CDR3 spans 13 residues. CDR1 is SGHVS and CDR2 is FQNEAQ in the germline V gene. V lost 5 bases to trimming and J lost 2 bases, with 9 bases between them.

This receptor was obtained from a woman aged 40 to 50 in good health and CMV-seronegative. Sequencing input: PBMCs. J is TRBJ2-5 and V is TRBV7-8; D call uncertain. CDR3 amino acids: CASSAGGQETQYF. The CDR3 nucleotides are TGTGCCAGCAGCGCCGGCGGACAAGAGACCCAGTACTTC.